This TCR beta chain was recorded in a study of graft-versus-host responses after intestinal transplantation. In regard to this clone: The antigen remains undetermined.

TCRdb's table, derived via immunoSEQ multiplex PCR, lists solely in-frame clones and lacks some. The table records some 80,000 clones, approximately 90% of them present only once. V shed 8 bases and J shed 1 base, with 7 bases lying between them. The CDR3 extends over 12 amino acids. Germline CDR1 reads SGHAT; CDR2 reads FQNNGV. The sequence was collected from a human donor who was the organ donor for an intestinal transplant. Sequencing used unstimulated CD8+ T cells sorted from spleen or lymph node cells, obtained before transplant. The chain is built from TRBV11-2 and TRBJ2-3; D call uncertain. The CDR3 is CASFTGTDTQYF. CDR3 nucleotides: TGTGCCAGCTTCACCGGCACAGATACGCAGTATTTT.